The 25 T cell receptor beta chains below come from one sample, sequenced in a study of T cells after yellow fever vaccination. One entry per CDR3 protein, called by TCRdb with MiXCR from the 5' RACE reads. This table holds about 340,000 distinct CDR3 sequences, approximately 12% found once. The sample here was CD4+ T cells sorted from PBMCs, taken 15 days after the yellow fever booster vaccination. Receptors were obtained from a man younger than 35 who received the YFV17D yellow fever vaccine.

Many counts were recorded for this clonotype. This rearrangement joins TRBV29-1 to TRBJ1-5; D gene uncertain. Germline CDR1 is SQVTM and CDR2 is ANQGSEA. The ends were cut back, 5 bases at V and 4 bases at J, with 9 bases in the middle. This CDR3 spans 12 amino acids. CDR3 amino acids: CSVMGENQPQHF. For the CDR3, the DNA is TGCAGCGTTATGGGTGAGAATCAGCCCCAGCATTTT.

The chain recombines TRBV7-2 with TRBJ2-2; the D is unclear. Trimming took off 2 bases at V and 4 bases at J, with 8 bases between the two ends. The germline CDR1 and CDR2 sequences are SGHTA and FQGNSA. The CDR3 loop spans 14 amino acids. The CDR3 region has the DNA TGTGCCAGCAGCTTACTAGGATCCACCGGGGAGCTGTTTTTT. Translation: CASSLLGSTGELFF.

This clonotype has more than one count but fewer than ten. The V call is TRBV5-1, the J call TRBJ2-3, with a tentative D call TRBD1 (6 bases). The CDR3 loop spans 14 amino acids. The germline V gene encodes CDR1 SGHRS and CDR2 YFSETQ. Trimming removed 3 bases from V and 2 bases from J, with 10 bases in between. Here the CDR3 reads CASSWTEYTDTQYF. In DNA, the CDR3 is TGCGCCAGCAGCTGGACAGAATACACAGATACGCAGTATTTT.

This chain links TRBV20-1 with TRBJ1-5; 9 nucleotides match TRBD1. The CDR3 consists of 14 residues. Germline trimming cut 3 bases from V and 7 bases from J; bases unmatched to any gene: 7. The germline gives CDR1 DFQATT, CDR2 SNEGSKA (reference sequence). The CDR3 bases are TGCAGTGCTAGGGACCGGACAGGGGACCAGCCCCAGCATTTT. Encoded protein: CSARDRTGDQPQHF.

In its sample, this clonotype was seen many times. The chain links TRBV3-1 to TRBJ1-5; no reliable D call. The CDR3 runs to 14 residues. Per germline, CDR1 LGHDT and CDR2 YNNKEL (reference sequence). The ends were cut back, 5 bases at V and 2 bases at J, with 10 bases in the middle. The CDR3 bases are TGTGCCAGCAGCGGAGGAAGGGGCAATCAGCCCCAGCATTTT. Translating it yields CASSGGRGNQPQHF.

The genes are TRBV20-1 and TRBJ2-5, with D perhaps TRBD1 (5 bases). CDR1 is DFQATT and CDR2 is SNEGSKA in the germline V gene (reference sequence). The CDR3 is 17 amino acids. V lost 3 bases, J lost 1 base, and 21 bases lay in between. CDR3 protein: CSASRPRRWGRQETQYF. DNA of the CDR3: TGCAGTGCTAGCCGGCCCCGTCGGTGGGGCCGCCAAGAGACCCAGTACTTC.

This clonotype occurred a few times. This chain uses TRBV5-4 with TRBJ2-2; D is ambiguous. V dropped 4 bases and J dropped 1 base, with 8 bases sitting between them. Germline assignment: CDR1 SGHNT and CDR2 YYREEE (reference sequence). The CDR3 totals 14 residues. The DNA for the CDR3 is TGTGCCAGCAGCCCTTCCAGGAACACCGGGGAGCTGTTTTTT. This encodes CASSPSRNTGELFF.

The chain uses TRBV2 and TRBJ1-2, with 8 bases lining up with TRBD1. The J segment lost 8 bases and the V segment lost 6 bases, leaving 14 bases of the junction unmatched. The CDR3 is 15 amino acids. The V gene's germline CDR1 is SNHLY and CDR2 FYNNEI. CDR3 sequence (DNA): TGTGCCAGCAGCCGCCAGGGACAGGAAATTATGGGCTACACCTTC. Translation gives CASSRQGQEIMGYTF.

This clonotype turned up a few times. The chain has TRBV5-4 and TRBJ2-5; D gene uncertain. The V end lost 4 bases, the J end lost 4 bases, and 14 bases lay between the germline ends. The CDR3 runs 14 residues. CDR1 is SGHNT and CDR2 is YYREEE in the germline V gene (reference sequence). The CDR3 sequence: CASSPGLGLETQYF. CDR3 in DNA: TGTGCCAGCAGCCCGGGTCTTGGATTAGAGACCCAGTACTTC.

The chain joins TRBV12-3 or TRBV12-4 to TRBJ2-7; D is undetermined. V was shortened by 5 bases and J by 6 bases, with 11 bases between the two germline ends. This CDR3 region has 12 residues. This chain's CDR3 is CASSDSFGEQYF. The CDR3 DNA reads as TGTGCCAGCAGTGATTCCTTCGGCGAGCAGTACTTC.

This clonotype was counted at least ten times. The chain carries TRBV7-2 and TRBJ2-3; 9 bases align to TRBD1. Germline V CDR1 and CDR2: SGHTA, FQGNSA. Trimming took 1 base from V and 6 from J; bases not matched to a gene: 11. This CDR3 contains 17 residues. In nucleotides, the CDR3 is TGTGCCAGCAGCTTAGTTTTTGGGATACAGGGGGCGGATACGCAGTATTTT. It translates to CASSLVFGIQGADTQYF.

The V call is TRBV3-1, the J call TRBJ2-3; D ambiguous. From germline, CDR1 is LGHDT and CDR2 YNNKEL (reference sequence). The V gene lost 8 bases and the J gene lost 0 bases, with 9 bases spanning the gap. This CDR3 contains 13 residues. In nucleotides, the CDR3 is TGTGCCAGCGCTACTCTCAGCACAGATACGCAGTATTTT. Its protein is CASATLSTDTQYF.

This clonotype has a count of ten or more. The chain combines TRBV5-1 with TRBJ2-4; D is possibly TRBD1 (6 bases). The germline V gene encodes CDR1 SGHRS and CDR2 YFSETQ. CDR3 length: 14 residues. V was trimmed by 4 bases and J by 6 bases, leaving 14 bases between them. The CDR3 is CASSPGQLLNIQYF. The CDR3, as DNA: TGCGCCAGCAGCCCCGGACAGTTACTAAACATTCAGTACTTC.

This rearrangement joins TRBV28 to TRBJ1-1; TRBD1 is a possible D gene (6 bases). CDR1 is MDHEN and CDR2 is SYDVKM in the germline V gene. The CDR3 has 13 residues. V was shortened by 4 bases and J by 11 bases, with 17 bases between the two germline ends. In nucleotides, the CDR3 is TGTGCCAGCAGTTCCGCCGATACAGGGACGGCTTTCTTT. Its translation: CASSSADTGTAFF. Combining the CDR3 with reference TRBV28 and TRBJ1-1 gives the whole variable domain DVKVTQSSRYLVKRTGEKVFLECVQDMDHENMFWYRQDPGLGLRLIYFSYDVKMKEKGDIPEGYSVSREKKERFSLILESASTNQTSMYLCASSSADTGTAFFGQGTRLTVV.

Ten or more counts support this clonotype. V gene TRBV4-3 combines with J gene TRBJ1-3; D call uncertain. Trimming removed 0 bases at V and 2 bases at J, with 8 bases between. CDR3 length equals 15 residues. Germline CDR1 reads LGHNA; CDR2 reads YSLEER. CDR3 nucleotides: TGCGCCAGCAGCCAAGATCCGACGGCTGGAAACACCATATATTTT. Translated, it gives CASSQDPTAGNTIYF.

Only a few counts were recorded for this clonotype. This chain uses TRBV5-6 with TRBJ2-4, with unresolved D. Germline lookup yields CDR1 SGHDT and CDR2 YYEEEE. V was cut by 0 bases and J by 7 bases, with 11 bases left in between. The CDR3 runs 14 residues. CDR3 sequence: CASSLGGPPNIQYF. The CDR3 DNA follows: TGTGCCAGCAGCTTGGGAGGCCCTCCGAACATTCAGTACTTC.

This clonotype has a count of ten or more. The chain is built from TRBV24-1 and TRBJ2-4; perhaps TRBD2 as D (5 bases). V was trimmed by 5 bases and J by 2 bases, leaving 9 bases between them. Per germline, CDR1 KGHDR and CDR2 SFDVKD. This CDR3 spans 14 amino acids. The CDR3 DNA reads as TGTGCCACCAGTGGATCGGGGACCAAAAACATTCAGTACTTC. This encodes CATSGSGTKNIQYF.

CDR3 sequence (DNA): TGCAGCGTTGATGAACAGGGGAGAGATACGCAGTATTTT. This codes for CSVDEQGRDTQYF. This rearrangement joins TRBV29-1 to TRBJ2-3; 7 bases match TRBD1. Germline trimming cut 3 bases from V and 5 bases from J; bases unmatched to any gene: 5. Germline CDR1 and CDR2: SQVTM and ANQGSEA. The CDR3 has 13 residues.

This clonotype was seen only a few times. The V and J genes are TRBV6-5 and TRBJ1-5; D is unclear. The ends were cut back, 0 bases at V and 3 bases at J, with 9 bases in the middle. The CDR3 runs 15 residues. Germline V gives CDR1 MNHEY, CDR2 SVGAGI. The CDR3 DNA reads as TGTGCCAGCAGTTACTCGGCGAATAACAATCAGCCCCAGCATTTT. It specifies CASSYSANNNQPQHF.

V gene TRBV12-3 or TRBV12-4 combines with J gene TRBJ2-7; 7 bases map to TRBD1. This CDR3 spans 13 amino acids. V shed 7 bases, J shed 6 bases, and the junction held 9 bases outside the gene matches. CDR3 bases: TGTGCCAGCACCCCCGACAGGGATCCCGAGCAGTACTTC. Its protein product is CASTPDRDPEQYF.

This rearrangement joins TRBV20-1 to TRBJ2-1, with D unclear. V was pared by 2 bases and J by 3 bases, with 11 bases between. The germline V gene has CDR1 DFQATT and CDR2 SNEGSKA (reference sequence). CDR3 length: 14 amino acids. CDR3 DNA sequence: TGCAGTGCTAGACCCCCCCGCGTCTACAATGAGCAGTTCTTC. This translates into CSARPPRVYNEQFF.

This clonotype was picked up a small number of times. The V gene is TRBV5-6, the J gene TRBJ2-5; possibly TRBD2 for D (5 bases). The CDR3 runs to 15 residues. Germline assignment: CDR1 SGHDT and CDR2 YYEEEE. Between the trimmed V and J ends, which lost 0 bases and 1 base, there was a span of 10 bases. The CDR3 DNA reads TGTGCCAGCAGCTTGGAGCGGCGGATCCAAGAGACCCAGTACTTC. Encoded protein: CASSLERRIQETQYF.

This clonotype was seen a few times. The CDR3 reads CASKVPGSSYEQYF. CDR3 DNA: TGTGCCAGCAAGGTCCCGGGAAGCTCCTACGAGCAGTACTTC. The gene calls are TRBV2 and TRBJ2-7; TRBD2 is a possible D gene (5 bases). Germline-derived CDR1 and CDR2 are SNHLY and FYNNEI. The CDR3 loop spans 14 amino acids. Trimming cost V 7 bases and J 0 bases, with 13 bases left between them.

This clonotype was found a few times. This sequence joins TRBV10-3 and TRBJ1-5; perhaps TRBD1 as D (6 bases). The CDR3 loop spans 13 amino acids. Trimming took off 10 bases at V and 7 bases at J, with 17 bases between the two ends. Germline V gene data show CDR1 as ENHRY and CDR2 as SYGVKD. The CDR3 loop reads CATGWGARQPQHF. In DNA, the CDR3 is TGTGCCACCGGATGGGGGGCGAGGCAGCCCCAGCATTTT.

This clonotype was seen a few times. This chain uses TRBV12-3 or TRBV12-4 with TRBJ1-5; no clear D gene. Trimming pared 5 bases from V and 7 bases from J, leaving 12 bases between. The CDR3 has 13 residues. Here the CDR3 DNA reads TGTGCCAGCAGTCTACATCAGCGGCAGCCCCAGCATTTT. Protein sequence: CASSLHQRQPQHF.